A single sample is the source of the 16 T cell receptor beta chains below, sequenced in a study of beta chain features in type 1 diabetes (dated by TCRdb to 2017 to 2018). Broad study findings and their caveats: In all four CD4+ subsets, TCRB CDR3 length was moderately but significantly shorter in type 1 diabetes patients.

No antigen is known for these receptors. The library was generated by the immunoSEQ multiplex PCR assay. The entire amount of isolated RNA was reverse transcribed using the High Capacity cDNA Reverse Transcription Kit, so the sequenced TCRB transcripts were expressed ones. The source is immuneACCESS, and TCRdb retained only in-frame sequences with V and J called. Part of the clones is not carried over; for the studies checked, unresolved V genes explain less than half of this, and the remainder is unexplained. The sample table holds roughly 150,000 clones, of which 6.5% to 10% were seen once. Approximately 0.56% of the sample is in the top ten clones. The material sequenced was central memory CD4+ T cells from blood. These receptors were collected from a woman aged 18-29 years with type 1 diabetes.

This clone was detected only a few times. The chain couples TRBV4-3 to TRBJ2-3; 10 nucleotides match TRBD1. The germline gives CDR1 LGHNA, CDR2 YSLEER. The CDR3 is 18 residues long. J was trimmed by 3 bases and V by 0 bases; bases with no gene match: 9. The CDR3 DNA is TGCGCCAGCAGCCAAGAGGGGTTACGGACAGGGGGAACAGATACGCAGTATTTT. This translates into CASSQEGLRTGGTDTQYF.

V usage is TRBV6-5 and J usage is TRBJ2-4, with 7 bases fitting TRBD1. The CDR3 is 14 residues long. Germline values: CDR1 MNHEY, CDR2 SVGAGI. With 6 bases clipped from V and 3 bases from J, the junction kept 5 bases outside the gene matches. In DNA, the CDR3 is TGTGCCAGCAGAGCCGGGACAGACAAAAACATTCAGTACTTC. Translated: CASRAGTDKNIQYF.

The J gene is TRBJ2-7, the V gene TRBV21-1; TRBD1 reflects the table's D call only, with no check against the DNA. TRBV21-1 corresponds to a pseudogene. The CDR3 has 13 residues. The CDR3 DNA reads as TGTGCCAGCAGCCTGGACAGGCTCCACGAGCAGTACTTC. Translation: CASSLDRLHEQYF.

This clone was observed a few times. J is TRBJ2-1 and V is TRBV18; perhaps TRBD2 as D (6 bases). The CDR3 extends over 14 amino acids. Germline CDR1 is KGHSH and CDR2 is LQKENI. The V and J ends lost 5 bases and 0 bases respectively, with 8 bases between them. The CDR3 DNA reads TGTGCCAGCTCAAGGGACTCCTCCTACAATGAGCAGTTCTTC. Residues: CASSRDSSYNEQFF. The full variable domain, in which reference TRBV18 and TRBJ2-1 provide the parts outside the CDR3, is NAGVMQNPRHLVRRRGQEARLRCSPMKGHSHVYWYRQLPEEGLKFMVYLQKENIIDESGMPKERFSAEFPKEGPSILRIQQVVRGDSAAYFCASSRDSSYNEQFFGPGTRLTVL.

This clone was detected only a few times. The chain uses TRBV28 and TRBJ1-2; D possibly corresponds to TRBD1 (5 bases). V lost 3 bases and J lost 8, with 13 bases in between. In germline, CDR1 is MDHEN, CDR2 SYDVKM. The CDR3 loop spans 13 amino acids. DNA for the CDR3: TGTGCCAGCAGTTTTGCTGACAGAGAGGGCTACACCTTC. It encodes CASSFADREGYTF.

This clone came up a few times. The chain couples TRBV28 to TRBJ2-3, with D unclear. The CDR3 contains 12 residues. Per the germline V gene, CDR1 is MDHEN and CDR2 is SYDVKM. V lost 6 bases and J lost 5, with 9 bases in between. The CDR3 DNA reads as TGTGCCAGCAGCCCCCTAGGAGATACGCAGTATTTT. It specifies CASSPLGDTQYF.

The V gene is TRBV10-3, the J gene TRBJ2-3, with TRBD2 matching over 10 bases. CDR3 length: 14 residues. Trimming cost V 6 bases and J 4 bases; bases outside gene matches: 4. Germline CDR1 and CDR2: ENHRY and SYGVKD. The CDR3: CAISGTSVSDTQYF. CDR3 bases: TGTGCCATCAGCGGGACTAGCGTATCAGATACGCAGTATTTT.

The CDR3 DNA follows: TGTGCCAGCAGCTTAGCCTCCCAGGGGTTTCGTTACGAGCAGTACTTC. Translating it yields CASSLASQGFRYEQYF. V and J are TRBV11-2 and TRBJ2-7, with D possibly TRBD1 on 6 matching bases. Trimming stripped 1 base from V and 4 bases from J, with 17 bases between. The germline CDR1 and CDR2 sequences are SGHAT and FQNNGV. The CDR3 contains 16 residues.

The rearrangement links TRBV28 to TRBJ2-7; D is unclear. The CDR3 spans 14 residues. V lost 2 bases and J lost 4, with 12 bases in between. Germline CDR1 reads MDHEN; CDR2 reads SYDVKM. CDR3 amino acids: CASSLGAELYEQYF. CDR3 in DNA: TGTGCCAGCAGTTTAGGTGCGGAGCTATACGAGCAGTACTTC. Full variable domain (outside the CDR3, taken from reference TRBV28 and TRBJ2-7): DVKVTQSSRYLVKRTGEKVFLECVQDMDHENMFWYRQDPGLGLRLIYFSYDVKMKEKGDIPEGYSVSREKKERFSLILESASTNQTSMYLCASSLGAELYEQYFGPGTRLTVT.

This chain links TRBV6-5 with TRBJ1-1, with D uncertain. Germline V gene sequence: CDR1 MNHEY, CDR2 SVGAGI. With 7 bases removed from V and 4 bases from J, the gap between germline ends came to 13 bases. The CDR3 is 13 amino acids. CDR3 loop: CASKYGEVTEAFF. The CDR3 DNA sequence: TGTGCCAGCAAGTACGGGGAGGTCACTGAAGCTTTCTTT.

This clone was picked up a small number of times. The chain joins TRBV7-2 to TRBJ1-2, with 7 bases fitting TRBD1. V lost 3 bases to trimming and J lost 3 bases; unmatched junction nucleotides: 7. The CDR3 is 15 amino acids. Germline assignment: CDR1 SGHTA and CDR2 FQGNSA. In DNA form, the CDR3 reads TGTGCCAGCAGCTTGGCAGGACAGGAGGACTATGGCTACACCTTC. This encodes CASSLAGQEDYGYTF.

In its sample, this clone was seen a few times. The chain links TRBV30 to TRBJ2-3, with 7 bases that match TRBD2. Germline V gives CDR1 GTSNPN, CDR2 SVGIG (reference sequence). The CDR3 has 14 residues. V lost 4 bases and J lost 5; bases outside the gene matches: 9. In DNA, the CDR3 is TGTGCCTGGACGGTGGGAGGGGTAGTAGATACGCAGTATTTT. Its translation: CAWTVGGVVDTQYF.

J is TRBJ1-1 and V is TRBV4-1; D is unclear. Germline CDR1 is MGHRA and CDR2 is YSYEKL. The CDR3 has 13 residues. V was cut by 1 base and J by 10 bases, with 13 bases left in between. The DNA of the CDR3 is TGCGCCAGCAGCCAAGTTCGGGGTATCGGAGCTTTCTTT. It specifies CASSQVRGIGAFF.

This clone was counted only a few times. The genes are TRBV7-9 and TRBJ1-1; 9 nucleotides align to TRBD1. Trimming removed 5 bases from V and 11 bases from J; junction bases left unmatched: 6. There are 12 residues in the CDR3. Germline assignment: CDR1 SEHNR and CDR2 FQNEAQ (reference sequence). DNA of the CDR3: TGTGCCAGCAGCCACCGGGACAGGGTTGCTTTCTTT. This encodes CASSHRDRVAFF.

The sample holds many counts of this clone. The genes are TRBV30 and TRBJ2-3; 7 nucleotides line up with TRBD2. V was pared by 2 bases and J by 6 bases, with 11 bases of the junction left unmatched. Germline V CDR1 and CDR2: GTSNPN, SVGIG (reference sequence). The CDR3 runs 15 residues. The CDR3 sequence is CAWSLPSGLEDTQYF. The CDR3 bases are TGTGCCTGGAGTCTCCCATCCGGACTAGAGGATACGCAGTATTTT.

Only a few counts were recorded for this clone. The gene calls are TRBV28 and TRBJ1-1; 11 bases fit TRBD1. This CDR3 has 14 residues. Trimming removed 6 bases from V and 10 bases from J; junction bases left unmatched: 10. The germline CDR1 and CDR2 sequences are MDHEN and SYDVKM. The CDR3: CASSLPDRGHGAFF. Written as DNA, the CDR3 is TGTGCCAGCAGCCTCCCGGACAGGGGGCATGGAGCTTTCTTT.